This paragraph reports one TCR beta chain. The sample is drawn from a study of immune characterization of retroperitoneal liposarcoma. MiXCR, run by TCRdb on the PCR reads, gives a single entry per CDR3 protein. The table includes about 10,000 distinct CDR3 sequences, 40% to 55% detected once. With 6 bases clipped from V and 12 bases from J, the junction kept 3 bases outside the gene matches. The length of the CDR3 is 11 residues. Germline assignment: CDR1 MNHGY and CDR2 SAAAGT. V gene TRBV6-8 combines with J gene TRBJ2-1; 9 bases agree with TRBD2. The sequencing input was tumor tissue. This receptor was obtained from a female donor with retroperitoneal liposarcoma. The CDR3 is CASSLTSGQFF. The CDR3 region has the DNA TGTGCCAGCAGCCTGACTAGCGGGCAGTTCTTC.